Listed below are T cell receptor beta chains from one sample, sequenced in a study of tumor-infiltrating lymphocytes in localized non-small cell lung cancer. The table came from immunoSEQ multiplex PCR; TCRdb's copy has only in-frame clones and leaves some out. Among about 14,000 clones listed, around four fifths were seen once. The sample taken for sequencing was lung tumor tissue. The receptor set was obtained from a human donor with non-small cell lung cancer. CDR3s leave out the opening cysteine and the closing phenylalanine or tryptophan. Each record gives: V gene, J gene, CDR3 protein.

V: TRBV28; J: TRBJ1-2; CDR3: ASGRALANYGYT
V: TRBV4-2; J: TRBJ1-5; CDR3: ASSQDLEQGQPQH
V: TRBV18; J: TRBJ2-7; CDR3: ASSPVVTPTYEQY
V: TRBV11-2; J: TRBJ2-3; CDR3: ASSWGSGDHTDTQY
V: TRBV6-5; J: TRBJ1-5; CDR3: ATGLGNQPQH
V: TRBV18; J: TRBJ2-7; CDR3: ASSSPGLYSYEQY
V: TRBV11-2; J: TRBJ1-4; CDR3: ASSPGTGRKLF
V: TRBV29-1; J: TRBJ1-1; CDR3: SVEDLLNTEAF
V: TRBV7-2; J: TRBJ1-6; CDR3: ASSPYNSPLH
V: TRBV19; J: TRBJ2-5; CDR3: ASSIVGLAGFGETQY
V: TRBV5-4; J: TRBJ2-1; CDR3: ATSGWEGAYNEQF
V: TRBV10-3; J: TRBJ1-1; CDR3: AIIIVRGHTLNTEAF
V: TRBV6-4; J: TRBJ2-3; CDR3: ASSDSSGGSDTQY
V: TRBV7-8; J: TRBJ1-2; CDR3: ASSSDRDSYGYT
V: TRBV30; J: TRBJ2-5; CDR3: AWSVLVGETQY
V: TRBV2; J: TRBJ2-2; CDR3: ASRGAGGYTGELF
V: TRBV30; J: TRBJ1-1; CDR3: AWSAPTGSAF
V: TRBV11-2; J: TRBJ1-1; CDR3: ASSLREQGAKAF
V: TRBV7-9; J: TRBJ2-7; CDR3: ASRATGTGVEQY
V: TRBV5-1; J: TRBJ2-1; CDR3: ASSSWTDTNEQF
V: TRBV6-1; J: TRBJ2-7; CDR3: ASSVETGAYEQY
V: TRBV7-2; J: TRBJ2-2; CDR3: ASSPILTNTGELF
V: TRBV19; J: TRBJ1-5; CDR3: ASNLGGYQPQH
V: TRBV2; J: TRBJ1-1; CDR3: ASSEMKGGYEAF
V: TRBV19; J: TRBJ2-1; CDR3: ASTSGGQNEQF
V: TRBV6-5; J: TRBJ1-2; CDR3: ASTRSGRSHYGYT
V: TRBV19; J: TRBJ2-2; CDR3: ASSARQGRIGELF
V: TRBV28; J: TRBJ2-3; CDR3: ASSRPPGLAVY
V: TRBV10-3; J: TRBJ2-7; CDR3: AISESGGRREGEQY
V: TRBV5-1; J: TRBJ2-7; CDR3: ASSLMGLDNEEQY
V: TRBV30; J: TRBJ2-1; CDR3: AWSAWIAGSYNEQF
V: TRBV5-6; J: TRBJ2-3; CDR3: ASSELGGTQY
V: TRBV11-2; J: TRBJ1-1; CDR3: ASIFGSPLNTEAF
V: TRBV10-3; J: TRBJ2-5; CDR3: AISPGVRQETQY
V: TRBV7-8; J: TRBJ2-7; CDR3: ASSLGDFYEQY
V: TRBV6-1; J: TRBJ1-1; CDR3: ASPSGANTEAF
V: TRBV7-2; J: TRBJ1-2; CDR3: ASSVGREGYGYT
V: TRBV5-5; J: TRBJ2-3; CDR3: ASSLGNLGTASTDTQY
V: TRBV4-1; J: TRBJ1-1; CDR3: ASSQDRSGGEAF
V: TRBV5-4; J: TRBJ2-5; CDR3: ASSPVQVETQY
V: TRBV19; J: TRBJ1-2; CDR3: ASSMGHRNYGYT
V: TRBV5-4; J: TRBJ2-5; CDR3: ASSRPTGLQETQY
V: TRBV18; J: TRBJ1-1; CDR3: ASSPLGGDTEAF
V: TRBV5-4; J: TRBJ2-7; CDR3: ASSWGLAREQY
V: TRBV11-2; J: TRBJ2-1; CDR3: ASSTGGGTSYNEQF
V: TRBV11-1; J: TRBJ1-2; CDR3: ASSAQLDYGYT
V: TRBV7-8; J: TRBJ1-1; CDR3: ASSLTVNTEAF